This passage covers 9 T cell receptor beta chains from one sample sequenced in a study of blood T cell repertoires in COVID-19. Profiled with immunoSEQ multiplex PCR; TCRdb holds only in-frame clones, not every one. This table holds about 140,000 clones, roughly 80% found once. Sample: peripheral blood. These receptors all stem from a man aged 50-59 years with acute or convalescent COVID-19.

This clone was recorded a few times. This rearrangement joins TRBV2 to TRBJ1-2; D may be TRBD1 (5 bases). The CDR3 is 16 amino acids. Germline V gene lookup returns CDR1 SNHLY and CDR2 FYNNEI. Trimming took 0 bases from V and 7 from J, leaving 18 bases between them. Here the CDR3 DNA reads TGTGCCAGCAGTGAAGCGCGATGGGGCCGGGCTACTGGCTACACCTTC. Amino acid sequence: CASSEARWGRATGYTF.

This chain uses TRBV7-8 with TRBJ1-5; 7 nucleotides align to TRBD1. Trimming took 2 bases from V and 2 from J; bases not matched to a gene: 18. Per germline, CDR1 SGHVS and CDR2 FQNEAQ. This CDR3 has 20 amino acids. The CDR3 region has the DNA TGTGCCAGCAGCTTAATGTCTGTTCGGAGACAGGGAGTTCGCAATCAGCCCCAGCATTTT. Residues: CASSLMSVRRQGVRNQPQHF.

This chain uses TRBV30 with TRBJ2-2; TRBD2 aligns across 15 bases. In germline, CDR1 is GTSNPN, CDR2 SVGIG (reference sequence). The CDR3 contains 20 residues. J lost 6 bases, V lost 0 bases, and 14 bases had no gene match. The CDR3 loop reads CAWSVTTLGLAGGRSGELFF. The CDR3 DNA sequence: TGTGCCTGGAGTGTAACAACTCTAGGACTAGCGGGGGGGCGTTCCGGGGAGCTGTTTTTT.

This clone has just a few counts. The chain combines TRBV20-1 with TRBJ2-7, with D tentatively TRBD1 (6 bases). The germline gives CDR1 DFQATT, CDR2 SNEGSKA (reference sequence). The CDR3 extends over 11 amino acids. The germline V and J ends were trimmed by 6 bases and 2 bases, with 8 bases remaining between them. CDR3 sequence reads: CSARDTYEQYF. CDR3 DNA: TGCAGTGCGAGGGACACCTACGAGCAGTACTTC.

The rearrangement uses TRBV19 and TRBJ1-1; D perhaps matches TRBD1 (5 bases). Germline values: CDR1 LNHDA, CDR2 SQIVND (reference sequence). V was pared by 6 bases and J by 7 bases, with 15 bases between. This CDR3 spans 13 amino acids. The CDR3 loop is CASRPGQGGEAFF. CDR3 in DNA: TGTGCCAGTAGGCCGGGTCAGGGCGGTGAAGCTTTCTTT.

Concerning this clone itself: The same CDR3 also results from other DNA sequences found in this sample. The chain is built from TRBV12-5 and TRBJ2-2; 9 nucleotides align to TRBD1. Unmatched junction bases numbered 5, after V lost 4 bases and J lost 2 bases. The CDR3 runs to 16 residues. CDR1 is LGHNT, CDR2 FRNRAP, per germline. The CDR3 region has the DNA TGTGCTAGTGGTTCTACAGGGGGCTTAAACACCGGGGAGCTGTTTTTT. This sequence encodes CASGSTGGLNTGELFF. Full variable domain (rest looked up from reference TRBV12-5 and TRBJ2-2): DARVTQTPRHKVTEMGQEVTMRCQPILGHNTVFWYRQTMMQGLELLAYFRNRAPLDDSGMPKDRFSAEMPDATLATLKIQPSEPRDSAVYFCASGSTGGLNTGELFFGEGSRLTVL.

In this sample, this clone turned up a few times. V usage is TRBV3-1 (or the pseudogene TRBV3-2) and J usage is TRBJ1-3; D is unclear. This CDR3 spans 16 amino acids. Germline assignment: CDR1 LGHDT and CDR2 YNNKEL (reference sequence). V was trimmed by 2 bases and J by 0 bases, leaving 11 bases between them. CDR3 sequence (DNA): TGTGCCAGCAGCCAACCAGCACAGAGCTCTGGAAACACCATATATTTT. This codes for CASSQPAQSSGNTIYF.

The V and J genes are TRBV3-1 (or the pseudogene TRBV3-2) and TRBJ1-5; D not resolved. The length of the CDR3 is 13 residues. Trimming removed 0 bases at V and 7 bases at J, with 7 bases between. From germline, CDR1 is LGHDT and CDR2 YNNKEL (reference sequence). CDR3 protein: CASSQDWQQPQHF. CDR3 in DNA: TGTGCCAGCAGCCAAGATTGGCAACAGCCCCAGCATTTT.

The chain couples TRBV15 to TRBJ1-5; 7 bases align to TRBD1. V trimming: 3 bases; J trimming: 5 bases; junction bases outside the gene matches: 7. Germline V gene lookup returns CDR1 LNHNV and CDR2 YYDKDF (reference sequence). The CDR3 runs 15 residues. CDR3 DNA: TGTGCCACCAGCAGGGACGGACAGGCAGATCAGCCCCAGCATTTT. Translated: CATSRDGQADQPQHF.